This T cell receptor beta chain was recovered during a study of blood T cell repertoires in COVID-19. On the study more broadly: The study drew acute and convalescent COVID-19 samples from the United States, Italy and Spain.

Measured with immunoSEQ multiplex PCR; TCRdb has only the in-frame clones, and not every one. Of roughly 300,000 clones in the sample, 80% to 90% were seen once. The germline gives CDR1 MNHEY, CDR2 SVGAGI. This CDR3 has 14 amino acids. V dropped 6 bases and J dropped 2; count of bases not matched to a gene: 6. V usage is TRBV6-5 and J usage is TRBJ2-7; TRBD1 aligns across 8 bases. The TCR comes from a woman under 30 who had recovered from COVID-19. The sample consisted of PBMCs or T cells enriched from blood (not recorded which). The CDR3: CASRKGQGAYEQYF. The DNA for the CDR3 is TGTGCCAGCAGAAAAGGACAGGGAGCCTACGAGCAGTACTTC.